This is a list of T cell receptor beta chains from one sample in a study of cytomegalovirus exposure and HLA in healthy donors. Generated by immunoSEQ multiplex PCR, the TCRdb table keeps only in-frame clones and is missing some. Of about 190,000 clones in the sample, around 79% are singletons; the top ten hold 1.6%. The sequenced material came from PBMCs. All receptors come from a woman in her late teens or twenties in good health and CMV-seronegative. Both conserved end residues are part of each CDR3. The D gene is left open where the match is weak. For some rows the clone size is stated as once, few or many, or as a class when expanded; others skip it.

clone size: NA
J gene: TRBJ1-5
D gene: NA
V gene: TRBV29-1
CDR3 DNA: TGCAGCGTTGTATTACAGAGTAATCAGCCCCAGCATTTT
CDR3 protein: CSVVLQSNQPQHF

clone size: few
J gene: TRBJ2-7
D gene: NA
V gene: TRBV6-5
CDR3 DNA: TGTGCCAGCAGTCGCGGGACGGTTGAGCAGTACTTC
CDR3 protein: CASSRGTVEQYF

clone size: NA
J gene: TRBJ2-3
D gene: TRBD2
V gene: TRBV4-2
CDR3 DNA: TGTGCCAGCAGCCAAGATCTCGGGACTAGCGGGAGCTCTATGTCAGATACGCAGTATTTT
CDR3 protein: CASSQDLGTSGSSMSDTQYF

clone size: NA
J gene: TRBJ1-1
D gene: NA
V gene: TRBV14
CDR3 DNA: TGTGCCAGCAGCCAAACGGGAGCCCCATGGGGGAACACTGAAGCTTTCTTT
CDR3 protein: CASSQTGAPWGNTEAFF

clone size: NA
J gene: TRBJ2-5
D gene: NA
V gene: TRBV5-1
CDR3 DNA: TGCGCCAGCAGCCACAGCGAGACCCAGTACTTC
CDR3 protein: CASSHSETQYF

clone size: few
J gene: TRBJ2-5
D gene: NA
V gene: TRBV20-1
CDR3 DNA: TGCAGTGCTCAACTCCAAGAGACCCAGTACTTC
CDR3 protein: CSAQLQETQYF

clone size: NA
J gene: TRBJ2-1
D gene: TRBD2
V gene: TRBV6-6
CDR3 DNA: TGTGCCAGCCTCTCAGGCGGGGGGGAATACAATGAGCAGTTCTTC
CDR3 protein: CASLSGGGEYNEQFF

clone size: few
J gene: TRBJ2-5
D gene: TRBD2
V gene: TRBV6-5
CDR3 DNA: TGTGCCAGCAGTTACTACAGCGGGGGTGAGACCCAGTACTTC
CDR3 protein: CASSYYSGGETQYF

clone size: NA
J gene: TRBJ2-7
D gene: NA
V gene: TRBV7-2
CDR3 DNA: TGTGCCAGCAGCTTAGCGCGGTGGGAGCAGTACTTC
CDR3 protein: CASSLARWEQYF

clone size: NA
J gene: TRBJ2-7
D gene: NA
V gene: TRBV5-1
CDR3 DNA: TGCGCCAGCAGCTTGGGTCAGAGGGACTACGAGCAGTACTTC
CDR3 protein: CASSLGQRDYEQYF

clone size: NA
J gene: TRBJ2-3
D gene: TRBD2
V gene: TRBV6-1
CDR3 DNA: TGTGCCAGCAGTGAGGAGCGGGGGGGCCTTGGCACAGATACGCAGTATTTT
CDR3 protein: CASSEERGGLGTDTQYF

clone size: NA
J gene: TRBJ2-5
D gene: NA
V gene: TRBV19
CDR3 DNA: TGTGCCAGTAGTACAAGGGGGATCATAGAGACCCAGTACTTC
CDR3 protein: CASSTRGIIETQYF

clone size: NA
J gene: TRBJ1-2
D gene: TRBD1
V gene: TRBV27
CDR3 DNA: TGTGCCAGCAGAAAAACCGGGACAGGGGGTTATGGCTACACCTTC
CDR3 protein: CASRKTGTGGYGYTF

clone size: NA
J gene: TRBJ1-4
D gene: NA
V gene: TRBV4-2
CDR3 DNA: TGTGCCAGCAGCCAGGCACAGGCAGGGGTTAATGAAAAACTGTTTTTT
CDR3 protein: CASSQAQAGVNEKLFF

clone size: few
J gene: TRBJ2-3
D gene: TRBD1
V gene: TRBV28
CDR3 DNA: TGTGCCAGCAGTTGGACAGGGTCGGGCACAGATACGCAGTATTTT
CDR3 protein: CASSWTGSGTDTQYF

clone size: few
J gene: TRBJ2-1
D gene: TRBD1
V gene: TRBV11-2
CDR3 DNA: TGTGCCAGCAGCGCAACGGGGACAGCCAATGAGCAGTTCTTC
CDR3 protein: CASSATGTANEQFF

clone size: NA
J gene: TRBJ1-4
D gene: NA
V gene: TRBV5-1
CDR3 DNA: TGCGCCAGCAAGGACGCAGCGGCAACTAATGAAAAACTGTTTTTT
CDR3 protein: CASKDAAATNEKLFF

clone size: NA
J gene: TRBJ1-5
D gene: TRBD1
V gene: TRBV7-2
CDR3 DNA: TGTGCCAGCAGCCCGGGAGACAGGGTCGGTCAGCCCCAGCATTTT
CDR3 protein: CASSPGDRVGQPQHF

clone size: NA
J gene: TRBJ2-7
D gene: NA
V gene: TRBV6-5
CDR3 DNA: TGTGCCAGCAGTTACAGCAGGGGGGACTACGAGCAGTACTTC
CDR3 protein: CASSYSRGDYEQYF

clone size: NA
J gene: TRBJ1-2
D gene: NA
V gene: TRBV19
CDR3 DNA: TGTGCCTCCCAGGGGCTGGGCTATGGCTACACCTTC
CDR3 protein: CASQGLGYGYTF

clone size: NA
J gene: TRBJ1-4
D gene: TRBD1
V gene: TRBV7-9
CDR3 DNA: TGTGCCAGCAGCCCAAGAAGGACAGGGAATGGATTGGAAAAACTGTTTTTT
CDR3 protein: CASSPRRTGNGLEKLFF

clone size: NA
J gene: TRBJ1-1
D gene: NA
V gene: TRBV7-2
CDR3 DNA: TGTGCCAGCAGCTCCTCCGGGTATACTGAAGCTTTCTTT
CDR3 protein: CASSSSGYTEAFF

clone size: few
J gene: TRBJ2-1
D gene: NA
V gene: TRBV9
CDR3 DNA: TGTGCCAGCAGCGTAGGCAGGGCCTACAATGAGCAGTTCTTC
CDR3 protein: CASSVGRAYNEQFF

clone size: NA
J gene: TRBJ2-7
D gene: TRBD2
V gene: TRBV4-1
CDR3 DNA: TGCGCCAGCAGCCAACAGGCCCTAGCGGGGGGGCCGCAGTACTTC
CDR3 protein: CASSQQALAGGPQYF

clone size: NA
J gene: TRBJ1-5
D gene: TRBD1
V gene: TRBV30
CDR3 DNA: TGTGCCTGGGCGGACAGGGGAATAGGGCAGCCCCAGCATTTT
CDR3 protein: CAWADRGIGQPQHF

clone size: NA
J gene: TRBJ2-5
D gene: TRBD2
V gene: TRBV5-8
CDR3 DNA: TGTGCCAGCAGCTTGGGCTTAGCGGGAGGACCGCAAGAGACCCAGTACTTC
CDR3 protein: CASSLGLAGGPQETQYF

clone size: NA
J gene: TRBJ2-7
D gene: TRBD1
V gene: TRBV28
CDR3 DNA: TGTGCCAGCAGTTTAGCGGGGACAGGCCTCCCACCCTACGAGCAGTACTTC
CDR3 protein: CASSLAGTGLPPYEQYF

clone size: NA
J gene: TRBJ1-5
D gene: TRBD1
V gene: TRBV6-1
CDR3 DNA: TGTGCCAGCAGTGAAGGGAGGCTGGACAGGGGGTTTCAGCCCCAGCATTTT
CDR3 protein: CASSEGRLDRGFQPQHF

clone size: NA
J gene: TRBJ2-1
D gene: TRBD2
V gene: TRBV12-5
CDR3 DNA: TGTGCTAGTGGTTACCTAGACCCGCGGGGGGATGAGCAGTTCTTC
CDR3 protein: CASGYLDPRGDEQFF

clone size: NA
J gene: TRBJ2-2
D gene: NA
V gene: TRBV5-6
CDR3 DNA: TGTGCCAGCAGCTTGGGGAGTCTTACGGGGACCGGGGAGCTGTTTTTT
CDR3 protein: CASSLGSLTGTGELFF

clone size: NA
J gene: TRBJ2-1
D gene: NA
V gene: TRBV19
CDR3 DNA: TGTGCCAGTAGTATAGACAGCTACAATGAGCAGTTCTTC
CDR3 protein: CASSIDSYNEQFF

clone size: NA
J gene: TRBJ1-1
D gene: NA
V gene: TRBV9
CDR3 DNA: TGTGCCAGCAGCGTAGGTTACGGGAACACTGAAGCTTTCTTT
CDR3 protein: CASSVGYGNTEAFF

clone size: few
J gene: TRBJ2-3
D gene: NA
V gene: TRBV2
CDR3 DNA: TGTGCCAGCAGCGATTTAGACAGTCCGGGCACAGATACGCAGTATTTT
CDR3 protein: CASSDLDSPGTDTQYF

clone size: once
J gene: TRBJ2-1
D gene: NA
V gene: TRBV5-8
CDR3 DNA: TGTGCCAGCAGCTTGGTGGTAGGACAGAGCTACAATGAGCAGTTCTTC
CDR3 protein: CASSLVVGQSYNEQFF

clone size: NA
J gene: TRBJ2-5
D gene: NA
V gene: TRBV29-1
CDR3 DNA: TGCAGCGCTGCGGGGACGGGAGAGACCCAGTACTTC
CDR3 protein: CSAAGTGETQYF

clone size: NA
J gene: TRBJ1-6
D gene: TRBD1
V gene: TRBV4-1
CDR3 DNA: TGCGCCAGCAGCCAACCCACCGGGACAGGGATTAATTCACCCCTCCACTTT
CDR3 protein: CASSQPTGTGINSPLHF

clone size: NA
J gene: TRBJ2-3
D gene: NA
V gene: TRBV5-1
CDR3 DNA: TGCGCCAGCAGCCCCGGATGGGGGGTTGGCACAGATACGCAGTATTTT
CDR3 protein: CASSPGWGVGTDTQYF

clone size: NA
J gene: TRBJ2-7
D gene: TRBD2
V gene: TRBV5-1
CDR3 DNA: TGCGCCAGCAGCGAGCCGGGACTAGCGGGGTGGCCCGAGCAGTACTTC
CDR3 protein: CASSEPGLAGWPEQYF

clone size: few
J gene: TRBJ2-7
D gene: NA
V gene: TRBV6-1
CDR3 DNA: TGTGCCAGCAGTGAAGGGGGCCACGAGCAGTACTTC
CDR3 protein: CASSEGGHEQYF

clone size: NA
J gene: TRBJ2-7
D gene: TRBD1
V gene: TRBV19
CDR3 DNA: TGTGCCAGTAGTTCCCGGACAGGGCAGGGAGGCGAGCAGTACTTC
CDR3 protein: CASSSRTGQGGEQYF

clone size: NA
J gene: TRBJ2-3
D gene: NA
V gene: TRBV11-2
CDR3 DNA: TGTGCCAGCAGCTTAGATCGGGGAACAGATACGCAGTATTTT
CDR3 protein: CASSLDRGTDTQYF

clone size: NA
J gene: TRBJ1-4
D gene: NA
V gene: TRBV28
CDR3 DNA: TGTGCCAGCAGGAGCGGGGGAGGATCTGAAAAACTGTTTTTT
CDR3 protein: CASRSGGGSEKLFF

clone size: NA
J gene: TRBJ2-3
D gene: NA
V gene: TRBV18
CDR3 DNA: TGTGCCAGCCAATCGGCAGATACGCAGTATTTT
CDR3 protein: CASQSADTQYF

clone size: NA
J gene: TRBJ2-2
D gene: NA
V gene: TRBV29-1
CDR3 DNA: TGCAGCGTTGCGCCGGTCACCGGGGAGCTGTTTTTT
CDR3 protein: CSVAPVTGELFF

clone size: NA
J gene: TRBJ2-2
D gene: TRBD2
V gene: TRBV18
CDR3 DNA: TGTGCCAGCTCACGCGGCGGCGGGGGGAACACCGGGGAGCTGTTTTTT
CDR3 protein: CASSRGGGGNTGELFF

clone size: few
J gene: TRBJ2-7
D gene: TRBD2
V gene: TRBV28
CDR3 DNA: TGTGCCAGCACCGATAGGACTAGCGGGACAGGCTACGAGCAGTACTTC
CDR3 protein: CASTDRTSGTGYEQYF

clone size: NA
J gene: TRBJ2-1
D gene: NA
V gene: TRBV9
CDR3 DNA: TGTGCCAGCAGCGGAAAAATTCTAGCCCACAATGAGCAGTTCTTC
CDR3 protein: CASSGKILAHNEQFF

clone size: NA
J gene: TRBJ2-5
D gene: NA
V gene: TRBV7-2
CDR3 DNA: TGTGCCAGCAGCCCCGCGAGGGGGACAGAGACCCAGTACTTC
CDR3 protein: CASSPARGTETQYF

clone size: NA
J gene: TRBJ2-4
D gene: NA
V gene: TRBV15
CDR3 DNA: TGTGCCACCAGCAGAGGGGGGGTTAAAAACATTCAGTACTTC
CDR3 protein: CATSRGGVKNIQYF

clone size: few
J gene: TRBJ2-3
D gene: NA
V gene: TRBV21-1
CDR3 DNA: TGTGCCACCGGAGCAGAGGCGGGAATCACAGATACGCAGTATTTT
CDR3 protein: CATGAEAGITDTQYF

clone size: NA
J gene: TRBJ1-1
D gene: TRBD1
V gene: TRBV6-5
CDR3 DNA: TGTGCCAGCAGTGACAGGGGCCTTGAAGCTTTCTTT
CDR3 protein: CASSDRGLEAFF

clone size: NA
J gene: TRBJ2-7
D gene: NA
V gene: TRBV5-8
CDR3 DNA: TGTGCCAGCAGCTTGGAGACAGCTTCCTACGAGCAGTACTTC
CDR3 protein: CASSLETASYEQYF

clone size: NA
J gene: TRBJ2-7
D gene: NA
V gene: TRBV11-2
CDR3 DNA: TGTGCCAGCAGCTTAGATACCCACAGCTCCTACGAGCAGTACTTC
CDR3 protein: CASSLDTHSSYEQYF

clone size: NA
J gene: TRBJ2-7
D gene: TRBD1
V gene: TRBV28
CDR3 DNA: TGTGCCAGCAGTCTAGGACAGGGTGGTCACGAGCAGTACTTC
CDR3 protein: CASSLGQGGHEQYF

clone size: NA
J gene: TRBJ2-3
D gene: NA
V gene: TRBV14
CDR3 DNA: TGTGCCAGCAGCCAAGATTTACGGGAAGGGATTTGGGCAGATACGCAGTATTTT
CDR3 protein: CASSQDLREGIWADTQYF